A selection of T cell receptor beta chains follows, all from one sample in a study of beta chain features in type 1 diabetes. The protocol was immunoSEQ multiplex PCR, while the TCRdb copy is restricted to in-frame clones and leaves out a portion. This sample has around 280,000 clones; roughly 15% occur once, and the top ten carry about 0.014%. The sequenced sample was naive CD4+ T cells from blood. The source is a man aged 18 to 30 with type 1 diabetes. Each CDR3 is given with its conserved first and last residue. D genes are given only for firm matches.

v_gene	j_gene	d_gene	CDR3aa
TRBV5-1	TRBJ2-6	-	CASSTTGTGANVLTF
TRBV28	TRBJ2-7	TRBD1	CASSLQGAYEQYF
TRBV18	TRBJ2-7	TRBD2	CASSPGTSGNYEQYF
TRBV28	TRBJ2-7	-	CASSLKGYYEQYF
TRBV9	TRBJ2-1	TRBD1	CASSVGADRAGEQFF
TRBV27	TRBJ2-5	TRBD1	CASSFRQGRETQYF
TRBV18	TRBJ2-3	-	CASSLLGAGDTQYF
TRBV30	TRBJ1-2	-	CAWSVRFGGLGYGYTF
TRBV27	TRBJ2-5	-	CASSSSTGSGTQYF
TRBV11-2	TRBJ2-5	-	CASSLALGIPETQYF
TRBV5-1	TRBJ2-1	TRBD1	CASSSEQTGGDGQFF
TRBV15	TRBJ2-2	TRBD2	CATSSRAGFPAGELFF
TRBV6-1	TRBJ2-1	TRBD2	CASIFVAGGYNEQFF
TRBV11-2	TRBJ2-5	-	CASSLFKETQYF
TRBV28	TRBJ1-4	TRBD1	CAISPRDRNEKLFF
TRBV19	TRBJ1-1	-	CASSKRAGTEAFF
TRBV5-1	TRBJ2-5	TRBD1	CASNTGGSQETQYF
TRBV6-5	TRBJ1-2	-	CASSYGGAGDYGYTF
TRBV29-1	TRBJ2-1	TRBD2	CSVEPLADNEQFF
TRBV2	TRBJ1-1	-	CASNREAFF
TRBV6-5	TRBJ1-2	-	CASSYSHRDYGYTF
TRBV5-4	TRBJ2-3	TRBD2	CASALSGGTDTQYF
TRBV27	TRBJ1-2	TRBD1	CASSSGQGKEGYTF
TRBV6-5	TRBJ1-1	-	CASSLLGSGTEAFF
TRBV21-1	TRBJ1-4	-	CASSKFEIMDEKLFF
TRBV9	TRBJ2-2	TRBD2	CASSVALAGSTGELFF
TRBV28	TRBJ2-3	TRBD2	CASSSSLTSLSTDTQYF
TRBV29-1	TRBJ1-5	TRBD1	CSVLYGQGGPQHF
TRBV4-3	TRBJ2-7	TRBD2	CASSLPGGTSYSYEQYF
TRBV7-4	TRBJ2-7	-	CASSLYRPKEQYF
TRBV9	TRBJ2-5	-	CASSARGTAQETQYF